Shown below are 15 T cell receptor beta chains from a single sample sequenced in a study of T-cell reconstitution after alpha-beta-depleted transplantation in children. Unique molecular identifiers were built into the TCRbeta library. TCRdb itself ran the PCR reads through MiXCR, one entry per CDR3 protein. Among around 370,000 distinct CDR3 sequences listed, 15% to 20% were seen once. Specimen: PBMCs, mostly from graft donor cells, collected 360 days after TCRalphabeta/CD19-depleted stem cell transplant. Every receptor here comes from a male patient aged 2-15 years who had a stem cell transplant for acute lymphoblastic leukemia, so the T cells may come from the graft donor.

This clonotype was recorded at least ten times. This chain uses TRBV9 with TRBJ2-3; D gene unclear. Trimming stripped 3 bases from V and 4 bases from J, with 12 bases between. Germline V lookup: CDR1 SGDLS, CDR2 YYNGEE. The CDR3 consists of 14 residues. The CDR3: CASSARVRADTQYF. The CDR3 nucleotides read TGTGCCAGCAGCGCTCGTGTTAGGGCAGATACGCAGTATTTT.

This clonotype was seen ten or more times. The chain couples TRBV12-3 or TRBV12-4 to TRBJ2-7; D could derive from TRBD1 or TRBD2 (5 bases each). The CDR3 is 12 residues long. The V gene lost 4 bases and the J gene lost 5 bases, with 9 bases spanning the gap. The CDR3 is CASSWTGHEQYF. CDR3 coding DNA: TGTGCCAGCAGTTGGACGGGACACGAGCAGTACTTC.

This clonotype was counted a few times. The rearrangement joins TRBV28 to TRBJ2-5, with 8 bases identical to TRBD1. Trimming cost V 5 bases and J 5 bases; bases outside gene matches: 10. The CDR3 loop spans 15 amino acids. The germline V gene encodes CDR1 MDHEN and CDR2 SYDVKM. The CDR3 region is CASSPPGQGGETQYF. The DNA of the CDR3 is TGTGCCAGCAGTCCCCCTGGACAGGGCGGGGAGACCCAGTACTTC.

This clonotype turned up a few times. The J gene is TRBJ2-7, the V gene TRBV5-5; 9 bases agree with TRBD1. The CDR3 runs to 16 residues. The V gene end was trimmed by 3 bases and the J gene end by 3 bases; junction bases not matched to a gene: 10. Germline V gene data show CDR1 as SGHKS and CDR2 as YYEKEE (reference sequence). The CDR3 DNA is TGTGCCAGCAGCTCTAACAGGGGGCTAGCGATCTACGAGCAGTACTTC. Encoded protein: CASSSNRGLAIYEQYF.

The rearrangement uses TRBV29-1 and TRBJ2-3; tentatively, D is TRBD2 (5 bases). The CDR3 contains 13 residues. Germline V gene lookup returns CDR1 SQVTM and CDR2 ANQGSEA. Deletions cut 6 bases from V and 0 bases from J, with 10 bases between. The CDR3 sequence is CSVVGGSTDTQYF. The CDR3 coding sequence is TGCAGCGTCGTTGGCGGGAGCACAGATACGCAGTATTTT.

The chain employs TRBV3-1 and TRBJ2-1; no reliable D call. Trimming took off 4 bases at V and 8 bases at J, with 9 bases between the two ends. The CDR3 has 12 residues. CDR1 is LGHDT, CDR2 YNNKEL, per germline (reference sequence). The chain's CDR3 is CASSLVRHEQFF. CDR3 DNA: TGTGCCAGCAGCCTCGTCCGGCATGAGCAGTTCTTC.

This chain joins TRBV18 and TRBJ2-7, with D possibly TRBD1 on 6 matching bases. V lost 2 bases, J lost 6 bases, and 11 bases lay in between. From germline, CDR1 is KGHSH and CDR2 LQKENI. This CDR3 comprises 13 residues. The CDR3 sequence is CASSPTGFLEQYF. CDR3 DNA: TGTGCCAGCTCACCAACAGGGTTCCTCGAGCAGTACTTC.

This clonotype was seen more than once but under ten times. The rearrangement links TRBV5-1 to TRBJ2-3, with no clear D. The germline V and J ends were trimmed by 0 bases and 2 bases, with 7 bases remaining between them. Germline CDR1 SGHRS, CDR2 YFSETQ. The CDR3 is made up of 14 amino acids. The CDR3 spells CASSLGRVTDTQYF. The DNA of the CDR3 is TGCGCCAGCAGCTTGGGTCGGGTCACAGATACGCAGTATTTT.

This clonotype has more than one count but fewer than ten. V usage is TRBV3-1 and J usage is TRBJ2-1; 11 positions agree with TRBD1. Germline CDR1 and CDR2: LGHDT and YNNKEL (reference sequence). V was pared by 2 bases and J by 12 bases, with 12 bases of the junction left unmatched. The length of the CDR3 is 16 residues. The CDR3 DNA reads TGTGCCAGCAGCCAATTCGGACAGGGGGCGGATTGGCGGCAGTTCTTC. Amino acids: CASSQFGQGADWRQFF.

This clonotype was picked up a small number of times. The chain employs TRBV21-1 and TRBJ2-1. TRBV21-1 is termed a pseudogene. This CDR3 comprises 12 residues. CDR3: CASSKGVGEQFF. CDR3 DNA sequence: TGTGCCAGCAGCAAAGGGGTGGGGGAGCAGTTCTTC.

V gene TRBV20-1 combines with J gene TRBJ1-2; D is possibly TRBD1 (5 bases). The germline CDR1 and CDR2 sequences are DFQATT and SNEGSKA (reference sequence). The CDR3 has 12 residues. V lost 3 bases, J lost 7 bases, and 12 bases lay in between. The CDR3 here is CSASPARVGYTF. The CDR3, as DNA: TGCAGTGCTAGTCCCGCCAGGGTTGGCTACACCTTC.

This rearrangement joins TRBV7-9 to TRBJ2-7, with D possibly matching TRBD1 (6 bases). This CDR3 is built from 13 residues. V was pared by 5 bases and J by 4 bases, with 12 bases between. Germline V gene sequence: CDR1 SEHNR, CDR2 FQNEAQ (reference sequence). CDR3 loop: CASSRDMGYEQYF. The CDR3 DNA follows: TGTGCCAGCAGCCGGGACATGGGATACGAGCAGTACTTC.

This clonotype was seen only a few times. The chain has TRBV5-1 and TRBJ2-7; 12 nucleotides agree with TRBD2. CDR1 SGHRS and CDR2 YFSETQ come from the germline V gene. Trimming removed 4 bases from V and 3 bases from J; junction bases left unmatched: 14. The CDR3 sequence is 18 residues long. This CDR3 reads CASSPGPGLAGGIYEQYF. CDR3 nucleotide sequence: TGCGCCAGCAGCCCAGGACCGGGACTAGCGGGTGGAATCTACGAGCAGTACTTC.

This clonotype was counted at least ten times. DNA for the CDR3: TGTGCCAGCAGCTTGCCAGGGGCGGGAGGCACAGATACGCAGTATTTT. It is translated as CASSLPGAGGTDTQYF. The chain carries TRBV5-6 and TRBJ2-3, with a possible D match to TRBD2 (7 bases). The V end was cut by 1 base, the J end by 1 base, with 13 bases between. CDR3 length: 16 residues. In germline, CDR1 is SGHDT, CDR2 YYEEEE.

The rearrangement links TRBV7-9 to TRBJ2-5, with D hard to call. This CDR3 region has 12 residues. Per the germline V gene, CDR1 is SEHNR and CDR2 is FQNEAQ (reference sequence). Deletions cut 5 bases from V and 5 bases from J, with 9 bases between. CDR3 in DNA: TGTGCCAGCAGCGCCAGGCAGGAGACCCAGTACTTC. Its protein product is CASSARQETQYF.